This T cell receptor (beta chain) was captured by sequencing in a study of T cells after yellow fever vaccination. Study findings and constraints: The booster response re-showed most primary clones: 96% CD4, approximately 90% CD8. In FACS-sorted repertoires, abundant clonotypes from the bulk population could appear as contaminants.

V was shortened by 0 bases and J by 5 bases, with 10 bases between the two germline ends. CDR1 is SGHTA, CDR2 FQGNSA, per germline. This CDR3 has 14 residues. Notes on this clonotype: Its antigen is unknown.

TCRdb processed the 5' RACE reads anew with MiXCR; each CDR3 protein has one entry. The profile covers 300,000 to 400,000 distinct CDR3 sequences, with approximately 8% appearing a single time and under 20% taken by the ten largest. This receptor was identified in a man aged 18 to 29 who received the YFV17D yellow fever vaccine. The sample consisted of PBMCs, taken 45 days after the first yellow fever vaccination. The rearrangement uses TRBV7-2 and TRBJ1-1, with D maybe TRBD1 (5 bases). The CDR3, as DNA: TGTGCCAGCAGCTTAGCAGGGACTTGGACTGAAGCTTTCTTT. Translating gives CASSLAGTWTEAFF.